Detailed here is one T cell receptor (beta chain). Its antigen is not identified. The data originate from a study of blood T cells in healthy people across ages. Study-wide points: Total diversity from one million sequenced T cells was likely underestimated. The CMV status of each donor remained undetermined, and this could have confounded shifts in expanded clonotypes. Among T cells, TCR beta diversity per million cells dropped roughly linearly as age rose.

Alongside a J-beta primer mix, a sample-barcoded 5' primer served in a second PCR lasting roughly 6 to 11 cycles. The template-switch adaptor, which had 12 random nucleotides, put a tag on each cDNA molecule. TCRdb re-derived calls from the 5' RACE reads in MiXCR, one entry per CDR3 protein. The sample lists about 800,000 distinct CDR3 sequences, roughly 64% seen once, with 20% to 25% in the top ten. The V segment lost 1 base and the J segment 3 bases; nucleotides outside the gene matches: 8. The CDR3 is 16 residues long. Germline V gives CDR1 SGHVS, CDR2 FQNEAQ. This TCR was sampled from a man aged 25-45 years in good health. The specimen sequenced was blood. The rearrangement joins TRBV7-8 to TRBJ2-5; 7 bases align to TRBD1. The CDR3 loop reads CASSLVSGTEKETQYF. The CDR3 DNA sequence: TGTGCCAGCAGCTTAGTTTCCGGGACAGAAAAAGAGACCCAGTACTTC.